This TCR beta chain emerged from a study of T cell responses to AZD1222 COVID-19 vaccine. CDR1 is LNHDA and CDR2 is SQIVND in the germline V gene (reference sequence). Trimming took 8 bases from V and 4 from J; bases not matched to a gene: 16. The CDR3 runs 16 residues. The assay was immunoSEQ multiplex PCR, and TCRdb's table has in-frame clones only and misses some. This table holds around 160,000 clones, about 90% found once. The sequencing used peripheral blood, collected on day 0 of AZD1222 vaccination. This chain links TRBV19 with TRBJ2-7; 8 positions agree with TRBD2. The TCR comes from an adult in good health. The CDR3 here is CASSHSLPGLGYEQYF. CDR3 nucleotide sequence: TGTGCCAGTTCTCACTCACTCCCGGGACTAGGGTACGAGCAGTACTTC.